This is a list of T cell receptor beta chains from one sample in a study of cytomegalovirus exposure and HLA in healthy donors. Profiled with immunoSEQ multiplex PCR; TCRdb holds only in-frame clones, not every one. The data show 100,000 to 150,000 clones, 83% seen once. The sample was PBMCs. The receptors here all came from a woman aged 35 to 49 in good health and CMV-seropositive. CDR3s leave out the opening cysteine and the closing phenylalanine or tryptophan. Clone size is stated in some rows and not others, as once, few, many or a class when expanded.

clone_size	v_call	j_call	cdr3_aa
-	TRBV27	TRBJ2-5	ASRRREGVQETQY
-	TRBV6-1	TRBJ2-1	ASRREGSSYNEQF
-	TRBV7-7	TRBJ2-1	ASGRGGDNEQF
-	TRBV5-4	TRBJ1-1	ASSPERNTEAF
-	TRBV7-9	TRBJ2-7	ASSYSGRGLSYEQY
-	TRBV2	TRBJ2-6	ASNGQGAAGANVLT
-	TRBV27	-	ASSFGLAGAGYEQY
-	TRBV6-1	TRBJ1-1	ASSRVNTEAF
-	TRBV2	TRBJ2-3	ASRYRETTDTQY
-	TRBV7-2	TRBJ1-5	ASTGGGANQPQH
-	TRBV11-2	TRBJ2-5	ASSFIRWAGGSQETQY
few	TRBV29-1	TRBJ1-2	SVDGGAGGYT
-	TRBV4-2	TRBJ2-2	ASSQDGPSGGELF
-	TRBV7-2	TRBJ1-4	ASSLERGQGTNEKLF
-	TRBV7-8	TRBJ2-1	ASSSPQDGTSVNEQF
-	TRBV28	TRBJ1-5	ASSLGVGGNQPQH
-	TRBV30	TRBJ1-4	AWSGGRNEKLF
-	TRBV5-1	TRBJ2-6	ASRSQSGANVLT
few	TRBV4-1	TRBJ1-2	ASSQADRGVGYT
-	TRBV6-1	TRBJ2-7	ASSARQGTYEQY
-	TRBV5-1	TRBJ2-1	ASSFTQWGPANEQF
few	TRBV2	TRBJ2-7	ASSETSDRDEQY